This T cell receptor (beta chain) emerged from a study of response to subunit inactivated influenza vaccine. TCRdb ran MiXCR on the RT-PCR reads and lists one entry per CDR3 protein. The repertoire holds about 500,000 distinct CDR3 sequences, with about 15% as singletons. This clonotype has a count of ten or more. Its matching antigen is unknown. General study results and limits: The authors proposed limited new T cell recruitment per seasonal influenza vaccination.

Trimming removed 4 bases from V and 1 base from J, with 14 bases in between. Germline values: CDR1 SGDLS, CDR2 YYNGEE. CDR3 length: 16 residues. The sequence was collected from a man aged 45-69 years who received an inactivated influenza vaccine. The source was CD4+ T cells sorted from PBMCs, collected 23 to 25 months after vaccination. This chain connects TRBV9 to TRBJ2-2; D remains ambiguous. For the CDR3, the DNA is TGTGCCAGCAGCCTTACTTTAGGACGGAACACCGGGGAGCTGTTTTTT. It encodes CASSLTLGRNTGELFF.